This record looks at one TCR beta chain sequence and its context. Its antigen remains unidentified. The V and J ends lost 2 bases and 1 base respectively, with 11 bases between them. Germline V gives CDR1 MDHEN, CDR2 SYDVKM. This CDR3 has 16 residues. This entry is derived from a study of T cell responses to AZD1222 COVID-19 vaccine. Study-level background: Timing groups of about 4 and about 12 weeks for second doses were pooled.

Findings and caveats of the study: White British ancestry dominated among donors, who included more females, and clonal diversity was possibly underestimated. Elevations in Spike-specific TCR breadth and depth followed administration of two AZD1222 doses.

The method was immunoSEQ multiplex PCR; TCRdb's version includes in-frame clones alone and lacks a portion of them. The sample carries about 140,000 clones, roughly 90% recorded once. This sequence joins TRBV28 and TRBJ2-2; possible D gene TRBD1, 5 bases. The source of this sequence is an adult in good health. The source was peripheral blood, collected on day 0 of AZD1222 vaccination. CDR3 in DNA: TGTGCCAGCAGTTTAAGGGGTTACGGGAACACCGGGGAGCTGTTTTTT. Protein sequence: CASSLRGYGNTGELFF.